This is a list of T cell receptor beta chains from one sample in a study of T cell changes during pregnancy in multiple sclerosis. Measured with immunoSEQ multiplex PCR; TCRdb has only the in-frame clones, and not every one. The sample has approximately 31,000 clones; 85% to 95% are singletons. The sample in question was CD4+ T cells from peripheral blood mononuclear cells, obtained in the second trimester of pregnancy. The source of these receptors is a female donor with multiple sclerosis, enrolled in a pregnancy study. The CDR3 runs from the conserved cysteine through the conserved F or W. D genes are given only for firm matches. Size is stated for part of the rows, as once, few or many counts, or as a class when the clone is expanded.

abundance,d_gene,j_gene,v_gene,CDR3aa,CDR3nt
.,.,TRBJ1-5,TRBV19,CASSLSVLPGQPQHF,TGTGCCAGTAGTCTCTCCGTCCTACCCGGTCAGCCCCAGCATTTT
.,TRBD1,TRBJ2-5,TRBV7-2,CASSFRGQGRETQYF,TGTGCCAGCAGCTTTAGGGGACAGGGGCGAGAGACCCAGTACTTC
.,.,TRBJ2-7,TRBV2,CASSEEAGPYEQYF,TGTGCCAGCAGTGAGGAGGCAGGACCCTACGAGCAGTACTTC
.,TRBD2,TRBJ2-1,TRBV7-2,CASSLIQAGGPGGEQFF,TGTGCCAGCAGCTTGATTCAAGCGGGAGGACCCGGGGGTGAGCAGTTCTTC
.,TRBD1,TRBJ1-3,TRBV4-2,CASSQAQGANTIYF,TGTGCCAGCAGCCAAGCCCAGGGGGCAAACACCATATATTTT
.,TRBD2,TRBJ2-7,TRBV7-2,CASSLAAGANYEQYF,TGTGCCAGCAGCTTAGCGGCGGGAGCTAACTACGAGCAGTACTTC
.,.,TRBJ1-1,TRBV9,CASSRQSGEAFF,TGTGCCAGCAGCCGACAGTCCGGTGAAGCTTTCTTT
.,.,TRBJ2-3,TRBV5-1,CASSLRGISTDTQYF,TGCGCCAGCAGCTTAAGGGGAATCAGCACAGATACGCAGTATTTT
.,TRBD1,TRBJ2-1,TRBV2,CASSTTGGSYNEQFF,TGTGCCAGCAGTACGACAGGGGGCTCCTACAATGAGCAGTTCTTC
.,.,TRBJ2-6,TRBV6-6,CASSYSIGSGANVLTF,TGTGCCAGCAGTTACTCGATCGGCTCTGGGGCCAACGTCCTGACTTTC
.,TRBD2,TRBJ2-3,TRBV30,CAWNGGGRSTDTQYF,TGTGCCTGGAACGGCGGCGGGAGGTCCACAGATACGCAGTATTTT
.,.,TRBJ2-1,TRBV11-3,CASSPSGNTYNEQFF,TGTGCCAGCAGCCCGAGCGGAAATACCTACAATGAGCAGTTCTTC
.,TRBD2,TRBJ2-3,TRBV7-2,CASSLRTSGFSTDTQYF,TGTGCCAGCAGCTTAAGGACTAGCGGGTTTAGCACAGATACGCAGTATTTT
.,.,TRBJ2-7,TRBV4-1,CASSRQSPSSSYEQYF,TGCGCCAGCAGCAGACAGTCGCCGAGTAGCTCCTACGAGCAGTACTTC
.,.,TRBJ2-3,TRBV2,CASAPLGLSTDTQYF,TGTGCCAGCGCCCCCCTTGGCCTTAGCACAGATACGCAGTATTTT
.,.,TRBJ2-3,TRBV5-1,CASSLEQTRRTDTQYF,TGCGCCAGCAGCTTGGAGCAGACACGACGCACAGATACGCAGTATTTT
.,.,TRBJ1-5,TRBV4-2,CASSQDQTDQPQHF,TGTGCCAGCAGCCAAGATCAGACAGATCAGCCCCAGCATTTT
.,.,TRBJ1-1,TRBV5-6,CASSFADRMNTEAFF,TGTGCCAGCAGCTTCGCGGACAGAATGAACACTGAAGCTTTCTTT
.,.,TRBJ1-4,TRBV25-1,CASSELRSEGGSEKLFF,TGTGCCAGCAGTGAACTACGATCGGAGGGAGGGAGTGAAAAACTGTTTTTT
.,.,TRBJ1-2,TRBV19,CASSIRLGGYTF,TGTGCCAGTAGTATCCGACTGGGTGGCTACACCTTC
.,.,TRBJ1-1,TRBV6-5,CASVLRGGNTEAFF,TGTGCCAGCGTACTTAGGGGCGGTAACACTGAAGCTTTCTTT
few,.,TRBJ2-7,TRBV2,CASSTGPPSYEQYF,TGTGCCAGCAGTACAGGTCCACCCTCCTACGAGCAGTACTTC
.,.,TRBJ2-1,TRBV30,CAWSGGREQFF,TGTGCCTGGAGTGGAGGGCGCGAGCAGTTCTTC
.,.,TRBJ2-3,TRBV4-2,CASSPYLAASSTDTQYF,TGTGCCAGCAGCCCTTACCTGGCGGCCTCTAGCACAGATACGCAGTATTTT
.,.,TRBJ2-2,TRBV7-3,CASSLMRTGELFF,TGTGCCAGCAGCTTAATGAGGACCGGGGAGCTGTTTTTT
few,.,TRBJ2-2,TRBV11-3,CASSLRGIGELFF,TGTGCCAGCAGCTTACGGGGGATCGGGGAGCTGTTTTTT
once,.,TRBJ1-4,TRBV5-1,CASSLGDIGREKLFF,TGCGCCAGCAGCTTGGGTGACATTGGGCGTGAAAAACTGTTTTTT
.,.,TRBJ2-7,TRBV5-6,CASSRGGLSAYEQYF,TGTGCCAGCAGCCGTGGAGGGCTTTCTGCCTACGAGCAGTACTTC
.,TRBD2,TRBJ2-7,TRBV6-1,CASREGGTSVYEQYF,TGTGCCAGCCGGGAGGGTGGGACTAGCGTGTACGAGCAGTACTTC
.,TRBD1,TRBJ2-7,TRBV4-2,CASSQHTGTDYEQYF,TGTGCCAGCAGCCAACATACCGGGACAGATTACGAGCAGTACTTC
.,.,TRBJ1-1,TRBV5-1,CASSLDGGGTEAFF,TGCGCCAGCAGCTTGGACGGGGGAGGGACTGAAGCTTTCTTT
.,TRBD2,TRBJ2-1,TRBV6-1,CASSDGGLAGGGSYNEQFF,TGTGCCAGCAGTGACGGCGGACTAGCGGGAGGGGGCTCCTACAATGAGCAGTTCTTC
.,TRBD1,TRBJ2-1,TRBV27,CASSSLRQGTYNEQFF,TGTGCCAGCAGTTCCCTTAGACAGGGGACCTACAATGAGCAGTTCTTC
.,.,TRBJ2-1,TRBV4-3,CASSQVGVLGQFF,TGCGCCAGCAGCCAAGTCGGGGTCCTAGGGCAGTTCTTC
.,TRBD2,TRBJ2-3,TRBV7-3,CASSLVAGEGDTQYF,TGTGCCAGCAGCTTAGTTGCGGGAGAGGGTGATACGCAGTATTTT
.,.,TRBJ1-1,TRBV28,CASIFGGGRTEAFF,TGTGCCAGTATCTTTGGGGGAGGGAGGACTGAAGCTTTCTTT
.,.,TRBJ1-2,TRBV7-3,CASSLQGGYGYTF,TGTGCCAGCAGCTTACAGGGAGGCTATGGCTACACCTTC
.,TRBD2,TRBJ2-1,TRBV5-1,CASSLLAFSYNEQFF,TGCGCCAGCAGCTTACTAGCGTTCTCCTACAATGAGCAGTTCTTC
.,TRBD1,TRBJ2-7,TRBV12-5,CASGPDRVLEQYF,TGTGCTAGTGGTCCCGACAGGGTTCTCGAGCAGTACTTC
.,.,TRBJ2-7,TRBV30,CAWSNGAYEQYF,TGTGCCTGGAGTAACGGGGCCTACGAGCAGTACTTC
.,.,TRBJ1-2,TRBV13,CASSFASNYGYTF,TGTGCCAGCAGCTTCGCGTCTAACTATGGCTACACCTTC
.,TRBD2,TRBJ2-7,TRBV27,CASRRGVMRGPYEQYF,TGTGCCAGCAGGCGGGGGGTGATGCGGGGGCCCTACGAGCAGTACTTC
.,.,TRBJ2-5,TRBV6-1,CASSLQETQYF,TGTGCCAGCAGTCTACAAGAGACCCAGTACTTC
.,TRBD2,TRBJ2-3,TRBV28,CASSSPSGSMGDTQYF,TGTGCCAGCAGTTCCCCTAGCGGGAGTATGGGAGATACGCAGTATTTT
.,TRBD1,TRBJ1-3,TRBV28,CASSSYRAGGDGNTIYF,TGTGCCAGCAGCTCTTATCGGGCAGGGGGCGATGGAAACACCATATATTTT
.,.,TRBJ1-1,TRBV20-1,CSAGDNGDAFF,TGCAGTGCCGGGGACAATGGTGATGCTTTCTTT
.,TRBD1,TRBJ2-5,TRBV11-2,CASSLDRVIEYF,TGTGCCAGCAGCCTGGACAGGGTCATAGAGTACTTC
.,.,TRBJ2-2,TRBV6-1,CASSGAGVRTGELFF,TGTGCCAGCAGTGGGGCAGGGGTTCGCACCGGGGAGCTGTTTTTT
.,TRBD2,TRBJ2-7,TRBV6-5,CASSYLGLAGVWEQYF,TGTGCCAGCAGTTACCTAGGGCTAGCGGGAGTCTGGGAGCAGTACTTC